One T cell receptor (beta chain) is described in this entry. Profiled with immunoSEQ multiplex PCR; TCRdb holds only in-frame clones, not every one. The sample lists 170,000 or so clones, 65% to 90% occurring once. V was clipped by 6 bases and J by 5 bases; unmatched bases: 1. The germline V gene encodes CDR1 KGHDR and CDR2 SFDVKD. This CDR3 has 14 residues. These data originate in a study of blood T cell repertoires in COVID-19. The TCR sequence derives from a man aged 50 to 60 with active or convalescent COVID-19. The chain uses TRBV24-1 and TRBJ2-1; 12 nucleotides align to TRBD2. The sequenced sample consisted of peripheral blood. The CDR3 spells CATSLAGGNNEQFF. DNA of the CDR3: TGTGCCACCAGTCTAGCGGGAGGGAACAATGAGCAGTTCTTC.